The 25 T cell receptor beta chains listed next were all sequenced from one sample in a study of OX40 agonist ivuxolimab in advanced cancers. TCRdb's copy holds only in-frame clones and misses some; the assay was immunoSEQ multiplex PCR. Of approximately 70,000 clones listed, under 95% are singletons. Sequenced here: CD4+ or CD8+ T cells sorted from blood, sampled in a trial of the OX40 agonist ivuxolimab. These receptors were collected from an adult with an advanced solid tumor such as melanoma, head and neck, liver or kidney cancer.

This chain's CDR3 is CASSQELAATGGSNSPLHF. In DNA form, the CDR3 reads TGTGCCAGCAGCCAAGAACTAGCCGCTACAGGTGGGAGTAATTCACCCCTCCACTTT. The J gene is TRBJ1-6, the V gene TRBV4-2, with D possibly matching TRBD1 (5 bases). CDR1 LGHNA and CDR2 YNFKEQ come from the germline V gene. This CDR3 spans 19 amino acids. Deletions cut 0 bases from V and 6 bases from J, with 21 bases between.

The rearrangement links TRBV7-9 to TRBJ1-2; a weak D match, TRBD1 (6 bases). V shed 4 bases and J shed 4 bases, with 25 bases lying between them. This CDR3 is built from 18 residues. The germline V gene has CDR1 SEHNR and CDR2 FQNEAQ (reference sequence). CDR3 loop: CASSSLAPHDRPIYGYTF. CDR3 coding DNA: TGTGCCAGCAGCTCATTGGCCCCGCACGACAGGCCGATCTATGGCTACACCTTC.

V gene TRBV27 combines with J gene TRBJ2-6; TRBD1 or TRBD2 may be the D gene (5 bases each). Germline lookup yields CDR1 MNHEY and CDR2 SMNVEV (reference sequence). This CDR3 has 16 amino acids. Between the trimmed V and J ends, which lost 3 bases and 0 bases, there was a span of 9 bases. The CDR3 bases are TGTGCCAGCAGTTTGCCAGGGAGCTCTGGGGCCAACGTCCTGACTTTC. Translating it yields CASSLPGSSGANVLTF.

The rearrangement links TRBV6-5 to TRBJ1-1; TRBD1 matches at 10 bases. This CDR3 spans 14 amino acids. The junction had 2 bases not matched to a gene; V was cut back by 6 bases and J by 1 base. Germline V gives CDR1 MNHEY, CDR2 SVGAGI. DNA of the CDR3: TGTGCCAGCAGAAGGGACAGGGGGAACACTGAAGCTTTCTTT. Translation: CASRRDRGNTEAFF.

This clone came up once. The CDR3 sequence is CASSGLVPGELFF. The CDR3 DNA reads TGTGCCAGCAGCGGACTAGTCCCCGGGGAGCTGTTTTTT. This chain links TRBV6-6 with TRBJ2-2, with 7 nucleotides matching TRBD2. The CDR3 totals 13 residues. With V trimmed by 6 bases and J by 6 bases, 4 bases remained unmatched. CDR1 and CDR2 (germline): MNHNY, SVGAGI (reference sequence).

The chain couples TRBV6-5 to TRBJ2-2, with unresolved D. V lost 2 bases to trimming and J lost 0 bases, with 7 bases between them. The CDR3 is 15 residues long. Germline CDR1 reads MNHEY; CDR2 reads SVGAGI. In DNA form, the CDR3 reads TGTGCCAGCAGTTACGGGCCAGCGAACACCGGGGAGCTGTTTTTT. Its translation: CASSYGPANTGELFF.

Worth noting for this clone: Additional DNA sequences in this sample encode the identical CDR3. The chain recombines TRBV19 with TRBJ1-5, with D unclear. Germline CDR1 is LNHDA and CDR2 is SQIVND (reference sequence). This CDR3 region has 15 residues. V was shortened by 3 bases and J by 0 bases, with 9 bases between the two germline ends. CDR3 DNA sequence: TGTGCCAGTAGTATCTCTGGGGATAGCAATCAGCCCCAGCATTTT. Encoded protein: CASSISGDSNQPQHF.

CDR3 region: CATSRPGQQDEAFF. The CDR3 DNA follows: TGTGCCACCAGCAGACCGGGACAGCAGGATGAAGCTTTCTTT. The chain joins TRBV15 to TRBJ1-1; 7 nucleotides line up with TRBD1. This CDR3 is built from 14 residues. The germline CDR1 and CDR2 sequences are LNHNV and YYDKDF (reference sequence). The trim removed 2 bases at V and 7 bases at J, leaving 7 bases unmatched.

The chain combines TRBV6-1 with TRBJ2-1; 12 bases are shared with TRBD2. The junction had 7 bases not matched to a gene; V was cut back by 6 bases and J by 7 bases. This CDR3 comprises 15 residues. CDR1 is MNHNS, CDR2 SASEGT, per germline. The CDR3 nucleotides are TGTGCCAGCAGGACGACTAGCGGGAGAGGAAATGAGCAGTTCTTC. Residues: CASRTTSGRGNEQFF.

This chain links TRBV4-3 with TRBJ1-4; no firm D call. Germline V gives CDR1 LGHNA, CDR2 YSLEER. The CDR3 runs to 18 residues. V gave up 1 base and J gave up 0 bases, with 15 bases separating them. CDR3 sequence reads: CASSQVEAAIATNEKLFF. CDR3 coding DNA: TGCGCCAGCAGCCAAGTCGAGGCAGCTATAGCAACTAATGAAAAACTGTTTTTT.

This chain's CDR3 is CALERYNEQFF. Here the CDR3 DNA reads TGTGCCCTGGAGCGATACAATGAGCAGTTCTTC. The J gene is TRBJ2-1, the V gene TRBV30; D gene uncertain. This CDR3 has 11 amino acids. Germline V CDR1 and CDR2: GTSNPN, SVGIG (reference sequence). Trimming left V 8 bases short and J 4 bases short, with 9 bases between. Combining the CDR3 with reference TRBV30 and TRBJ2-1 gives the whole variable domain SQTIHQWPATLVQPVGSPLSLECTVEGTSNPNLYWYRQAAGRGLQLLFYSVGIGQISSEVPQNLSASRPQDRQFILSSKKLLLSDSGFYLCALERYNEQFFGPGTRLTVL.

This rearrangement joins TRBV7-9 to TRBJ2-7; maybe TRBD2 (5 bases). Trimming removed 4 bases from V and 5 bases from J, with 12 bases in between. This CDR3 is 13 amino acids long. Germline CDR1 and CDR2: SEHNR and FQNEAQ (reference sequence). The CDR3: CASSYVGVNEQYF. The CDR3 bases are TGTGCCAGCAGCTATGTCGGGGTTAACGAGCAGTACTTC.

The CDR3 spells CASSPDGGDQPQHF. The CDR3 DNA reads TGCGCCAGCAGCCCGGACGGAGGGGATCAGCCCCAGCATTTT. The gene calls are TRBV4-3 and TRBJ1-5, with D perhaps matching TRBD1 (5 bases). V lost 4 bases and J 5 bases, leaving 12 bases between the germline ends. CDR3 length equals 14 residues. Germline V gene lookup returns CDR1 LGHNA and CDR2 YSLEER.

The chain combines TRBV7-4 with TRBJ1-5; maybe TRBD1 (6 bases). V shed 6 bases and J shed 2 bases, with 17 bases lying between them. This CDR3 spans 16 amino acids. The germline CDR1 and CDR2 sequences are SGHVT and SQSDAQ. CDR3 sequence: CASSSRGGYGNQPQHF. The CDR3 DNA follows: TGTGCCAGCAGTTCCAGGGGAGGCTATGGCAATCAGCCCCAGCATTTT.

This chain uses TRBV13 with TRBJ2-7; D unresolved. Trimming pared 5 bases from V and 2 bases from J, leaving 10 bases between. This CDR3 contains 13 residues. Germline CDR1 is PRHDT and CDR2 is FYEKMQ (reference sequence). Here the CDR3 reads CASSHDRTYEQYF. CDR3 DNA: TGTGCCAGCAGCCACGACCGTACCTACGAGCAGTACTTC. The full variable domain, rest sourced from reference TRBV13 and TRBJ2-7, is AAGVIQSPRHLIKEKRETATLKCYPIPRHDTVYWYQQGPGQDPQFLISFYEKMQSDKGSIPDRFSAQQFSDYHSELNMSSLELGDSALYFCASSHDRTYEQYFGPGTRLTVT.

The chain joins TRBV4-2 to TRBJ2-2; 7 bases fit TRBD2. CDR3 length: 18 residues. Losses at the gene ends were 0 bases for V and 6 bases for J; bases not matched to a gene: 13. Germline V gene lookup returns CDR1 LGHNA and CDR2 YNFKEQ. The CDR3 region is CASSQEISGRLDAGELFF. The CDR3 DNA follows: TGTGCCAGCAGCCAAGAGATATCCGGGAGGTTAGATGCCGGGGAGCTGTTTTTT.

This clone was detected only once. The germline gene is not matched at one end of the junction; a read error may be the cause. The sample carries other DNA sequences with the same CDR3. The chain recombines TRBV4-3 with TRBJ1-1; D is possibly TRBD1 (6 bases). The CDR3 runs to 16 residues. Germline CDR1 and CDR2: LGHNA and YSLEER. CDR3 sequence reads: CASSQLHRAEDTEAFF. CDR3 nucleotide sequence: TGCGCCAGCAGCCAACTTCACAGGGCGGAGGACACTGAAGCCTTCTTT.

The chain uses TRBV19 and TRBJ1-5; the D is unclear. The V end lost 5 bases, the J end lost 3 bases, and 17 bases lay between the germline ends. This CDR3 contains 16 residues. Germline CDR1 LNHDA, CDR2 SQIVND (reference sequence). Here the CDR3 reads CASSYTSRGPNQPQHF. CDR3 DNA: TGTGCCAGTAGTTATACCTCTCGGGGTCCCAATCAGCCCCAGCATTTT.

V and J are TRBV6-6 and TRBJ2-2, with TRBD1 matching over 7 bases. V dropped 2 bases and J dropped 7; count of bases not matched to a gene: 7. Germline V lookup: CDR1 MNHNY, CDR2 SVGAGI (reference sequence). CDR3 size: 15 residues. The CDR3 region has the DNA TGTGCCAGCAGTTACACCATAGGGGGCAACGGGGAGCTGTTTTTT. Protein: CASSYTIGGNGELFF.

The chain has TRBV7-6 and TRBJ2-5, with 9 bases fitting TRBD1. The CDR3 length is 18 residues. Germline V gene sequence: CDR1 SGHVS, CDR2 FNYEAQ. With 5 bases clipped from V and 3 bases from J, the junction kept 16 bases outside the gene matches. The CDR3, as DNA: TGTGCCAGCAGCCCTCTGCCGGGACAGGGAAAGTTGGAAGAGACCCAGTACTTC. Its protein product is CASSPLPGQGKLEETQYF.

V usage is TRBV6-5 and J usage is TRBJ1-6, with D possibly matching TRBD1 (5 bases). Germline lookup yields CDR1 MNHEY and CDR2 SVGAGI. V shed 0 bases and J shed 10 bases, with 13 bases lying between them. This CDR3 contains 15 residues. This CDR3 is CASSYSADRGSPLHF. The CDR3 DNA reads TGTGCCAGCAGTTACTCGGCCGACAGAGGCTCACCCCTCCACTTT.

A remark on this clone: The junction does not match germline at one end; this may be a read error. V is TRBV7-7 and J is TRBJ2-7; D remains ambiguous. Germline lookup yields CDR1 SSHAT and CDR2 FNYEAQ (reference sequence). The CDR3 covers 12 residues. CDR3 in amino acids: CASSQEKGEQYF. CDR3 nucleotide sequence: TGTGCTAGCAGCCAAGAAAAGGGCGAGCAGTACTTC.

The chain is built from TRBV6-4 and TRBJ2-3; 15 bases are a match to TRBD2. CDR1 and CDR2 from the germline V gene are MRHNA and SNTAGT. The V segment lost 6 bases and the J segment 4 bases; nucleotides outside the gene matches: 8. CDR3 length: 17 residues. The DNA for the CDR3 is TGTGCCAGCAGGAGATACGGACTAGCGGGAGGGGCAGATACGCAGTATTTT. Its translation is CASRRYGLAGGADTQYF.

V gene TRBV11-1 combines with J gene TRBJ1-3; 8 bases match TRBD1. The trim removed 4 bases at V and 0 bases at J, leaving 5 bases unmatched. The CDR3 runs to 16 residues. Per germline, CDR1 SGHAT and CDR2 FQDESV (reference sequence). The CDR3 sequence is CASSSLQGASGNTIYF. CDR3 nucleotides: TGTGCCAGCAGCTCGCTTCAGGGGGCCTCTGGAAACACCATATATTTT.

This clone was recorded only once. The chain has TRBV10-3 and TRBJ1-1, with unresolved D. Germline assignment: CDR1 ENHRY and CDR2 SYGVKD. Between the trimmed V and J ends, which lost 2 bases and 5 bases, there was a span of 3 bases. This CDR3 contains 11 residues. The chain's CDR3 is CAISENTEAFF. The CDR3, as DNA: TGTGCCATCAGTGAGAATACTGAAGCTTTCTTT.